Each of the 10 T cell receptor beta chains below was sequenced from the same sample in a study of early T cells in non-severe SARS-CoV-2 infection. Each CDR3 protein is one row after TCRdb ran MiXCR on the 5' RACE reads. In the table there are about 89,000 distinct CDR3 sequences, around a sixth of which are singletons. The sample in question was whole blood, obtained at baseline. Receptors originate from an adult who was a healthcare worker with PCR-confirmed SARS-CoV-2 infection or an uninfected control (not recorded which).

The chain is built from TRBV28 and TRBJ2-7; tentative D call: TRBD1 (5 bases). The CDR3 spans 13 residues. The germline CDR1 and CDR2 sequences are MDHEN and SYDVKM. V lost 6 bases to trimming and J lost 4 bases, with 13 bases between them. CDR3 in DNA: TGTGCCAGCAGGACGGTAGGGGAATACGAGCAGTACTTC. Its protein is CASRTVGEYEQYF.

There are many counts of this clonotype. The chain combines TRBV6-1 with TRBJ2-1; D may be TRBD2 (6 bases). This CDR3 comprises 16 residues. V shed 4 bases and J shed 0 bases, with 13 bases lying between them. Germline V lookup: CDR1 MNHNS, CDR2 SASEGT. CDR3 DNA sequence: TGTGCCAGCAGTGTGAGCGGGTCTAGCTCCTACAATGAGCAGTTCTTC. This gives the protein CASSVSGSSSYNEQFF.

This clonotype came up once. This sequence joins TRBV7-6 and TRBJ1-3; D possibly corresponds to TRBD1 (6 bases). The length of the CDR3 is 15 residues. The germline V gene has CDR1 SGHVS and CDR2 FNYEAQ. Deletions cut 3 bases from V and 4 bases from J, with 13 bases between. The CDR3 DNA follows: TGTGCCAGCAGCTTCGGCAGGGGCGAAGGAAACACCATATATTTT. Its protein is CASSFGRGEGNTIYF.

This chain links TRBV4-2 with TRBJ2-3, with 9 bases lining up with TRBD2. The trim removed 0 bases at V and 1 base at J, leaving 8 bases unmatched. The CDR3 totals 18 residues. CDR1 is LGHNA and CDR2 is YNFKEQ in the germline V gene. The CDR3: CASSQEYSLAGRTDTQYF. The CDR3 DNA reads as TGTGCCAGCAGCCAAGAATATAGTCTAGCGGGACGCACAGATACGCAGTATTTT.

The CDR3 region is CASSEAVTGKAYEQYF. In DNA, the CDR3 is TGTGCCAGCAGCGAAGCGGTTACAGGGAAGGCCTACGAGCAGTACTTC. The V call is TRBV3-1, the J call TRBJ2-7; D is perhaps TRBD1 (6 bases). Trimming left V 5 bases short and J 2 bases short, with 19 bases between. The CDR3 extends over 16 amino acids. CDR1 and CDR2 (germline): LGHDT, YNNKEL (reference sequence).

This clonotype was detected only a few times. This chain links TRBV18 with TRBJ2-5; tentative D call: TRBD1 (6 bases). CDR3 size: 17 residues. Deletions cut 0 bases from V and 5 bases from J, with 19 bases between. Germline loops: CDR1 KGHSH, CDR2 LQKENI. The CDR3: CASSPPTGGRQVETQYF. CDR3 DNA sequence: TGTGCCAGCTCACCACCCACCGGCGGGCGACAGGTGGAGACCCAGTACTTC.

This chain joins TRBV6-6 and TRBJ2-7; TRBD1 aligns across 7 bases. Germline V gene data show CDR1 as MNHNY and CDR2 as SVGAGI (reference sequence). J gave up 2 bases and V 5 bases, and 3 bases lay outside the gene matches. The CDR3 extends over 13 amino acids. CDR3 in amino acids: CASSDRAPYEQYF. For the CDR3, the DNA is TGTGCCAGCAGTGACAGGGCCCCCTACGAGCAGTACTTC.

The chain has TRBV7-2 and TRBJ2-1; D is uncertain. Germline V CDR1 and CDR2: SGHTA, FQGNSA. The CDR3 runs to 15 residues. V was cut by 1 base and J by 0 bases, with 7 bases left in between. DNA for the CDR3: TGTGCCAGCAGCTTAGAAGGTAGCTCCTACAATGAGCAGTTCTTC. Amino acid sequence: CASSLEGSSYNEQFF.

This chain connects TRBV29-1 to TRBJ2-7; D not certain. The CDR3 loop spans 12 amino acids. Trimming removed 6 bases from V and 1 base from J, with 10 bases in between. Germline CDR1 is SQVTM and CDR2 is ANQGSEA. CDR3 in amino acids: CSVEISSYEQYF. Here the CDR3 DNA reads TGCAGCGTAGAAATTTCATCCTACGAGCAGTACTTC.

This clonotype was found a few times. The CDR3 reads CASSLQGTSTDTQYF. In DNA, the CDR3 is TGTGCCAGCAGTTTACAGGGGACTAGCACAGATACGCAGTATTTT. The V call is TRBV12-3 or TRBV12-4, the J call TRBJ2-3; D may match TRBD1 or TRBD2 (6 bases each). V was pared by 2 bases and J by 0 bases, with 9 bases between. The CDR3 contains 15 residues.